The rows below give T cell receptor beta chains drawn from one sample of a study of T cell repertoires in cytomegalovirus infection. TCRdb processed the reads anew with MiXCR; each CDR3 protein has one entry. This table has some 680,000 distinct CDR3 sequences, 35% appearing once. The specimen sequenced was PBMCs. The receptors were gathered from a human donor in good health (CMV status not recorded). Some clones in this sample may be carry-over from other donors' samples. The CDR3 runs from the conserved cysteine through the conserved F or W. D genes are given only for firm matches. Clone size is shown for a subset of rows, as once, few, many or a class of expanded clone.

CDR3 DNA | CDR3 protein | D gene | V gene | clone size | J gene
TGTGCCACCTCTTACAGCCTTAGCTCCTACGAGCAGTACTTC | CATSYSLSSYEQYF | . | TRBV6-2/TRBV6-3 | . | TRBJ2-7
TGTGCCAGCAGCCGTGCAGGGGACAGTAGGGGAAACACCATATATTTT | CASSRAGDSRGNTIYF | TRBD1 | TRBV7-8 | few | TRBJ1-3
TGCAGTGCTAGAGATGGGGGACTAGCGGTTGAGCAGTTCTTC | CSARDGGLAVEQFF | TRBD2 | TRBV20-1 | . | TRBJ2-1
TGTGCCAGCAGCTTATCACGTTGGGGGATCTCGAGGGTCTACGAGCAGTACTTC | CASSLSRWGISRVYEQYF | . | TRBV7-2 | many | TRBJ2-7
TGTGCCAGCAGTGAATTGGAAAGGGGCTACGAGCAGTACTTC | CASSELERGYEQYF | . | TRBV7-8 | few | TRBJ2-7
TGTGCCAGCAGTAAAACTAGCGGGGGGGCCAGGTATACGCAGTATTTT | CASSKTSGGARYTQYF | TRBD2 | TRBV28 | . | TRBJ2-3
TGTGCCAGCAGTGAAGACGAAACAGGGGCGAGCTCTGGGGCCAACGTCCTGACTTTC | CASSEDETGASSGANVLTF | TRBD1 | TRBV6-1 | many | TRBJ2-6
TGTGCCAGCAGGCAAGGGACAGAGCCTGAAGCTTTCTTT | CASRQGTEPEAFF | TRBD1 | TRBV7-9 | . | TRBJ1-1
TGCGCCAGCAGCCGGTTTACAGACAGGGGGCAAGATGGCTACACCTTC | CASSRFTDRGQDGYTF | TRBD1 | TRBV5-1 | . | TRBJ1-2
TGTGCCAGCATGTTTGGACAGAATTCACCCCTCCACTTT | CASMFGQNSPLHF | . | TRBV6-5 | . | TRBJ1-6
TGTGCCAGCAGAAGGTCAGGAAACCGGGATTCACCCCTCCACTTT | CASRRSGNRDSPLHF | . | TRBV12-3/TRBV12-4 | few | TRBJ1-6
TGCGCCAGCAGCTTGTTTGGACACAGAGAAGAGACCCAGTACTTC | CASSLFGHREETQYF | . | TRBV5-1 | . | TRBJ2-5
TGTGCCAGCAGTTTATCGGGGGCTGGGGGCTACACCTTC | CASSLSGAGGYTF | . | TRBV28 | . | TRBJ1-2
TGTGCCAGCAGTCCCCCGGGACGAGCCTACAATGAGCAGTTCTTC | CASSPPGRAYNEQFF | . | TRBV28 | few | TRBJ2-1
TGTGCCAGCAGACCACCTCCCGGGACAGGGAGCAGAAATGAGCAGTTCTTC | CASRPPPGTGSRNEQFF | TRBD1 | TRBV7-9 | many | TRBJ2-1
TGTGCCAGTAAAACTCGGGACGTTCGGGGTTCACCCCTCCACTTT | CASKTRDVRGSPLHF | . | TRBV2 | . | TRBJ1-6
TGTGCCGGAGCGCAGGGAGAGACCCAGTACTTC | CAGAQGETQYF | . | TRBV7-2 | many | TRBJ2-5
TGTGCCAGCAGCTCGGACAGGGGGCGCACGAACACTGAAGCTTTCTTT | CASSSDRGRTNTEAFF | TRBD1 | TRBV7-2 | . | TRBJ1-1
TGTGCCATCAGAGACAGGGTCGGGAGTTCACCCCTCCACTTT | CAIRDRVGSSPLHF | TRBD1 | TRBV10-3 | . | TRBJ1-6
TGTGCCGCTCGGGAGCCGACAGGGAGCTCCTACGAGCAGTACTTC | CAAREPTGSSYEQYF | . | TRBV10-3 | . | TRBJ2-7
TGTGCCATCAGTGATTTTTTAACAGGATACGAGCAGTACTTC | CAISDFLTGYEQYF | . | TRBV10-3 | few | TRBJ2-7
TGTGCCAGCAGTCTACCGGGACAGATACGAGAGCAGTACTTC | CASSLPGQIREQYF | TRBD1 | TRBV28 | many | TRBJ2-7
TGTGCCAGCATGGGCAAGCCGTCCCTTGGCTACACCTTC | CASMGKPSLGYTF | . | TRBV9 | many | TRBJ1-2
TGTGCCAGCAGCTTAGTGAGGGGGGGACAGGGGGCCTACGAGCAGTACTTC | CASSLVRGGQGAYEQYF | TRBD1 | TRBV7-2 | many | TRBJ2-7
TGTGCCAGCAGTTACGCGGCAGTATATGGCTACACCTTC | CASSYAAVYGYTF | . | TRBV6-6 | . | TRBJ1-2